These 5 T cell receptor beta chains were all obtained from the same sample, sequenced in a study of vaccination and CD4 T cells after COVID-19. These receptors have no identified antigens. Sequence data for DNA of cultured CD4+ T cells were generated by the Oncomine TCR Beta short-read assay. TCRdb called the PCR reads again in MiXCR, with one record for every CDR3 protein. The data hold about 21,000 distinct CDR3 sequences, with 55% observed a single time. The treatment: approximately nine-day PBMC culture with coronavirus spike peptide pools or control peptides (ViraFEST assay). The sequenced material came from CD4+ T cells from blood, cultured in vitro. The receptors originated from a human donor who had recovered from COVID-19.

This clonotype was detected a few times. The V call is TRBV6-1, the J call TRBJ1-2; a possible D gene is TRBD1 (5 bases). Germline CDR1 and CDR2: MNHNS and SASEGT. CDR3 length: 14 residues. Trimming took 6 bases from V and 7 from J, leaving 18 bases between them. The CDR3 sequence is CASSLRRGGSGYTF. The CDR3 coding sequence is TGTGCCAGCAGCCTCAGGAGGGGAGGGTCTGGCTACACCTTC.

The chain carries TRBV6-4 and TRBJ1-5; unclear D gene. Germline-derived CDR1 and CDR2 are MRHNA and SNTAGT. Trimming stripped 1 base from V and 3 bases from J, with 13 bases between. The CDR3 consists of 16 residues. DNA for the CDR3: TGTGCCAGCAGTGACTTCATAATAACAGTCAATCAGCCCCAGCATTTT. It translates to CASSDFIITVNQPQHF.

The V gene is TRBV11-2, the J gene TRBJ2-7; 7 nucleotides agree with TRBD2. Germline V CDR1 and CDR2: SGHAT, FQNNGV. The V gene end was trimmed by 1 base and the J gene end by 0 bases; junction bases not matched to a gene: 9. This CDR3 has 17 residues. CDR3 bases: TGTGCCAGCAGCTTAGGGCGGGGGACCGGGAGCTCCTACGAGCAGTACTTC. Protein sequence: CASSLGRGTGSSYEQYF.

The V and J genes are TRBV11-3 and TRBJ1-1; D might be TRBD1 (6 bases). Germline V CDR1 and CDR2: SGHNT, YENEEA. V gave up 8 bases and J gave up 1 base, with 14 bases separating them. The CDR3 loop spans 14 amino acids. The CDR3 region has the DNA TGTGCCAGCTCGCCAGGGGTTACGAACACTGAAGCTTTCTTT. This translates into CASSPGVTNTEAFF.

This sequence joins TRBV6-1 and TRBJ1-5, with 12 bases lining up with TRBD1. This CDR3 spans 17 amino acids. Per germline, CDR1 MNHNS and CDR2 SASEGT. The ends lost 7 bases at V and 1 base at J; junction bases unmatched: 8. The CDR3 region has the DNA TGTGCCAGCAAGCCCGGGACAGGGGGCCTGAGCAATCAGCCCCAGCATTTT. Translation: CASKPGTGGLSNQPQHF.